This record looks at one TCR beta chain sequence and its context. The sample comes from a study of cytomegalovirus exposure and HLA in healthy donors. The PCR was carried out with 60 Vbeta primers and 13 Jbeta primers. The table came from immunoSEQ multiplex PCR; TCRdb's copy has only in-frame clones and leaves some out. The sample lists about 110,000 clones, 50% to 65% occurring once. CDR1 is GTSNPN, CDR2 SVGIG, per germline (reference sequence). The CDR3 contains 15 residues. V trimming: 2 bases; J trimming: 3 bases; junction bases outside the gene matches: 8. The sequenced sample was PBMCs. The clonotype comes from a man aged 30-40 years in good health and CMV-seropositive. The chain is built from TRBV30 and TRBJ2-7; 9 bases line up with TRBD1. CDR3 sequence: CAWSPYRDRVYEQYF. CDR3 nucleotide sequence: TGTGCCTGGAGTCCATACCGGGACAGGGTCTACGAGCAGTACTTC.